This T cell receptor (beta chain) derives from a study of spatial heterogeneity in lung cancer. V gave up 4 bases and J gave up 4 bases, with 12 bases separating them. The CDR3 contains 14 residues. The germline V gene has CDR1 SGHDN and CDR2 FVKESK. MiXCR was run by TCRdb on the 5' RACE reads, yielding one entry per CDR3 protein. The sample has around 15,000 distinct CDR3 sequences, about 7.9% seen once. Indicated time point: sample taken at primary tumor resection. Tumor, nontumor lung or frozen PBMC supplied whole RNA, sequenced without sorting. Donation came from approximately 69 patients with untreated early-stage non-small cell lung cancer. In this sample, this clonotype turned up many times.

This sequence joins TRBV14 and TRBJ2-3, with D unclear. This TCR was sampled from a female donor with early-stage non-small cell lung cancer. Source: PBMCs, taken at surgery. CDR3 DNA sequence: TGTGCCAGCAGCCCCCTCAGAGTGGCAGATACGCAGTATTTT. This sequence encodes CASSPLRVADTQYF.